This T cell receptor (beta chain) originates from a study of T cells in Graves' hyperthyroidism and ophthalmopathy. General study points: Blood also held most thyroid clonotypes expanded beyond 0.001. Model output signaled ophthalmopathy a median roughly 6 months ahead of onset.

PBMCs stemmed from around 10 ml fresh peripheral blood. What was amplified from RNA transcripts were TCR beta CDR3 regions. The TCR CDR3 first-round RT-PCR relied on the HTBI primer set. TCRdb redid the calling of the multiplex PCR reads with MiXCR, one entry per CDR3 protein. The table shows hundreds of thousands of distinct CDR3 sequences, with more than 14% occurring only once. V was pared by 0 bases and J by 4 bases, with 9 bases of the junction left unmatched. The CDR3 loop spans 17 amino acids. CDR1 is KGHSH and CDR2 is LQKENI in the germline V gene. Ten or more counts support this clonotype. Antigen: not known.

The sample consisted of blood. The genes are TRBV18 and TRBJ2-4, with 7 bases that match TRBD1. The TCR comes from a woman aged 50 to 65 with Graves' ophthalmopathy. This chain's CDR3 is CASSPPTGTRGKNIQYF. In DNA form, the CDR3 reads TGTGCCAGCTCACCACCGACAGGGACCCGAGGAAAAAACATTCAGTACTTC.